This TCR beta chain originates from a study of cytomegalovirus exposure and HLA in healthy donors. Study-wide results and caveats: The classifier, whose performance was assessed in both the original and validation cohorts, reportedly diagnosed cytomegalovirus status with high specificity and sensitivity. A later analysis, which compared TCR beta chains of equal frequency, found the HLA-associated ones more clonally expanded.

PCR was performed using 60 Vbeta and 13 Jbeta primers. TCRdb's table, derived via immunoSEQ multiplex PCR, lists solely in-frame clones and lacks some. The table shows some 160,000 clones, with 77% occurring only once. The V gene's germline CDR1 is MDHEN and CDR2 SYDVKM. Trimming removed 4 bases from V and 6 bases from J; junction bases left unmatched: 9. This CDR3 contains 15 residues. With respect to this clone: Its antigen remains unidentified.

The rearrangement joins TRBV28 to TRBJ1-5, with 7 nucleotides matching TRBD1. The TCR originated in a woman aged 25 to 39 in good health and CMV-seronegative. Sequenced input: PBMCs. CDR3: CASSSSYRGGQPQHF. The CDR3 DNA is TGTGCCAGCAGTTCAAGCTACAGGGGAGGTCAGCCCCAGCATTTT.